This T cell receptor (beta chain) was sequenced in a study of graft-versus-host responses after intestinal transplantation. In the study overall: Each of the recipients got a multivisceral, liver-intestinal, or isolated intestinal transplant. The study gave all recipients anti-thymocyte globulin induction, then tacrolimus and steroids for approximately three years. The study, taken as a whole, reports: An association linked early post-transplant HvG declines with peak circulating GvH clone levels. In recipient marrow, GvH clones were found, and some appeared first in ileum or blood.

This clone was detected only a few times. Its matching antigen is unknown. Here immunoSEQ multiplex PCR was the method, and the copy in TCRdb shows in-frame clones only, minus some. The sample lists under 45,000 clones; 93% were seen once. The sequence came from a human patient who received an intestinal transplant, so some T cells may come from the graft donor. Material: PBMCs, obtained 734 days after intestinal transplantation.

In DNA, the CDR3 is TGTGCCAGCAGCCCCTCCGGGGGGTCTGGGAGCGAAAAACTGTTTTTT. Its protein is CASSPSGGSGSEKLFF. The V gene is TRBV13, the J gene TRBJ1-4; TRBD1 is a possible D gene (5 bases). Germline CDR1 reads PRHDT; CDR2 reads FYEKMQ (reference sequence). Deletions cut 5 bases from V and 8 bases from J, with 21 bases between. CDR3 length equals 16 residues.